This TCR beta chain emerged from a study of technical replicates of blood from several donors. Trimming removed 6 bases from V and 6 bases from J, with 14 bases in between. Germline CDR1 reads MRHNA; CDR2 reads SNTAGT. The length of the CDR3 is 14 residues. Sequencing used immunoSEQ multiplex PCR; TCRdb keeps in-frame clones, though not all of them. The top ten clones hold approximately 0.39% of a sample with approximately 70,000 clones, 92% of them seen once. The V gene is TRBV6-4, the J gene TRBJ2-2, with TRBD1 as a possible D gene (5 bases). The sequenced sample was T cells isolated from PBMCs. This sequence was found in a human donor in good health. The CDR3 DNA is TGTGCCAGCAGCAGGGAAGAGGACGCCGGGGAGCTGTTTTTT. It specifies CASSREEDAGELFF.